The clone carrying this T cell receptor beta chain occurred a few times. Clones were read by immunoSEQ multiplex PCR, and TCRdb kept only the in-frame ones, dropping some. The sample yields about 15,000 clones, about 56% seen once. This sample was taken from a study of T cell clonotyping in hematopoietic cell transplantation. CDR3 size: 12 residues. Trimming removed 2 bases from V and 9 bases from J, with 8 bases in between. The germline V gene has CDR1 MDHEN and CDR2 SYDVKM. The sample was PBMCs. The sequence was obtained from a human donor who either received an allogeneic hematopoietic cell transplant for a myeloid malignancy or was a related donor (not recorded which). Some clones in this sample may be carry-over from other donors' samples. This rearrangement joins TRBV28 to TRBJ2-4, with D perhaps matching TRBD2 (6 bases). The CDR3 DNA sequence: TGTGCCAGCAGTTTACCCGGGGGCATTCAGTACTTC. Translating it yields CASSLPGGIQYF.